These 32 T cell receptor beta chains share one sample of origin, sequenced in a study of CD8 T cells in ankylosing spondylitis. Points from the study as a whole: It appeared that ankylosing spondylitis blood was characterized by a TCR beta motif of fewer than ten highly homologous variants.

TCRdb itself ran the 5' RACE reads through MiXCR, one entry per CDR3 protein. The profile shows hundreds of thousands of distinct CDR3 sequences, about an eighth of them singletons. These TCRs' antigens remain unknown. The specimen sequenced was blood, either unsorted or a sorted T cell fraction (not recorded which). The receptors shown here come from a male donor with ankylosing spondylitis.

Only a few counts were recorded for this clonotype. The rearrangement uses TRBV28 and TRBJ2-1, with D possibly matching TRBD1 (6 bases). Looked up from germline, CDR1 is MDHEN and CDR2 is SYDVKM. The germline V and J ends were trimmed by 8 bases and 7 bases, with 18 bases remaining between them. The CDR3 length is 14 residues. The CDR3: CASGSTGFVNEQFF. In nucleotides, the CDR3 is TGTGCCAGCGGGTCCACAGGGTTTGTAAATGAGCAGTTCTTC.

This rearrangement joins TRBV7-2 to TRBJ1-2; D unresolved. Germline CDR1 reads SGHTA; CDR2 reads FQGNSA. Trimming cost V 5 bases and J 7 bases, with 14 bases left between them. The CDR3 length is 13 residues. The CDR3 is CASSTPPARGYTF. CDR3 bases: TGTGCCAGCAGCACGCCCCCCGCTCGTGGCTACACCTTC.

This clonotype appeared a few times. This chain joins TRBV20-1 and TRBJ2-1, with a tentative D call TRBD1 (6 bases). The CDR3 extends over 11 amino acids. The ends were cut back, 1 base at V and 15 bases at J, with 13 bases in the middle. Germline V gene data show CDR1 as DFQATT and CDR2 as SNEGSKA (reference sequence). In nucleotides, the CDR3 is TGCAGTGCTAGAGGGGGCAGGGGTCTGTTCTTC. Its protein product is CSARGGRGLFF.

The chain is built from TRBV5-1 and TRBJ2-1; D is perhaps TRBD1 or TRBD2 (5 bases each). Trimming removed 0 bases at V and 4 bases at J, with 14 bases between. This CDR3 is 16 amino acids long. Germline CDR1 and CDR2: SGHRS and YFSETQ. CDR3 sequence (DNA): TGCGCCAGCAGCTTGGGGGGCCGGGACGGGTACAATGAGCAGTTCTTC. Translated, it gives CASSLGGRDGYNEQFF.

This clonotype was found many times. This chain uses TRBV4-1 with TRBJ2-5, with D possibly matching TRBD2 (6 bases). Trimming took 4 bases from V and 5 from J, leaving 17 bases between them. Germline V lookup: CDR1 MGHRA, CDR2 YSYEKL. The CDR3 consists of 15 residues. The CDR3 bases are TGCGCCAGCAGCCCCCGGGAGAGGGGTTGGGAGACCCAGTACTTC. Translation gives CASSPRERGWETQYF.

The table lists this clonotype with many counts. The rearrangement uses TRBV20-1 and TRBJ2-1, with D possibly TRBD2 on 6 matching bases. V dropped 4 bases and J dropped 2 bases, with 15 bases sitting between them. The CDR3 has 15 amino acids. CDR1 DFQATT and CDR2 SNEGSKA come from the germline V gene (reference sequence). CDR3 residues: CSATPGRDPYNEQFF. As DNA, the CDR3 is TGCAGTGCTACCCCAGGGCGGGACCCCTACAATGAGCAGTTCTTC.

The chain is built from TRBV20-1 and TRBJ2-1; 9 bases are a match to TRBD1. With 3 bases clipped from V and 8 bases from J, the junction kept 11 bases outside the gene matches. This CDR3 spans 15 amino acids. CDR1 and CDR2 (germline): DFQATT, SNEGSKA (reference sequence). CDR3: CSASGGTGYLDEQFF. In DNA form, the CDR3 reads TGCAGTGCTAGCGGAGGGACAGGGTACTTGGATGAGCAGTTCTTC.

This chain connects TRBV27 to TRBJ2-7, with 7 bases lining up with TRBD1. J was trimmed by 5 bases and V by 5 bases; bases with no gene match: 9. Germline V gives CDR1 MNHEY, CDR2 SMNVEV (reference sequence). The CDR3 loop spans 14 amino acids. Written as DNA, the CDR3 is TGTGCCAGCAGTCTCCGGGACAGAATCCACGAGCAGTACTTC. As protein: CASSLRDRIHEQYF.

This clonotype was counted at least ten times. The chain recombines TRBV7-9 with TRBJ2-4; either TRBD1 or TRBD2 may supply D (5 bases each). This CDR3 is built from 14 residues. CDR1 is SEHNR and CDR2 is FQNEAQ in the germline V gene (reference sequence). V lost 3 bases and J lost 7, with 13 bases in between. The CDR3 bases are TGTGCCAGCAGCTTTGGGACGCCAGACAACATTCAGTACTTC. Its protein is CASSFGTPDNIQYF.

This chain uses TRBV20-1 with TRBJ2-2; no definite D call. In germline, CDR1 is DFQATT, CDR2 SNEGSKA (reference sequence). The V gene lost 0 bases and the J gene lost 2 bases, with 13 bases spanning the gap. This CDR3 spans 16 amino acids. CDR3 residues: CSARDPSRINTGELFF. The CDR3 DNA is TGCAGTGCTAGAGATCCCAGTAGAATAAACACCGGGGAGCTGTTTTTT.

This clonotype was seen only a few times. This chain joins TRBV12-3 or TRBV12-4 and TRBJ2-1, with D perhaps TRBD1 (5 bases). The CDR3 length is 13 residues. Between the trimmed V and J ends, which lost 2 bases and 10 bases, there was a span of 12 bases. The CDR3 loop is CASSLSRDREQFF. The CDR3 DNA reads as TGTGCCAGCAGTTTATCTCGCGACAGAGAGCAGTTCTTC.

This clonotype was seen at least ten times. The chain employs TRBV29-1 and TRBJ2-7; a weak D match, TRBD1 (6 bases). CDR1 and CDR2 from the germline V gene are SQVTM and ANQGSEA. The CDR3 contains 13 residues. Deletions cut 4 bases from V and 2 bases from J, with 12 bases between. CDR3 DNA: TGCAGCGTTGTTGGGACACCCACCTACGAGCAGTACTTC. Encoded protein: CSVVGTPTYEQYF.

CDR3 nucleotides: TGTGCCAGCAGCTCGAGCAGGGTGGAGACCCAGTACTTC. It encodes CASSSSRVETQYF. V and J are TRBV7-2 and TRBJ2-5; perhaps TRBD1 as D (5 bases). V was pared by 4 bases and J by 5 bases, with 11 bases between. This CDR3 region has 13 residues. Germline CDR1 and CDR2: SGHTA and FQGNSA.

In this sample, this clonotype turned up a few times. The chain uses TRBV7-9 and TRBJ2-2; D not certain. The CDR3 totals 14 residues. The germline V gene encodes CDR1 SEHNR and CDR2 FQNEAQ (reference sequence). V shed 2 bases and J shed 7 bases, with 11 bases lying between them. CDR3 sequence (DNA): TGTGCCAGCAGCTTAAGTCAAACGAACGGGGAGCTGTTTTTT. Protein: CASSLSQTNGELFF.

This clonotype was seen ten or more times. CDR3 in amino acids: CASSLDGTGVGLTF. For the CDR3, the DNA is TGTGCCAGCAGCTTGGATGGGACAGGGGTAGGACTGACCTTC. The chain combines TRBV5-5 with TRBJ1-2; 10 bases agree with TRBD1. With 0 bases clipped from V and 14 bases from J, the junction kept 10 bases outside the gene matches. This CDR3 has 14 residues. Germline values: CDR1 SGHKS, CDR2 YYEKEE (reference sequence).

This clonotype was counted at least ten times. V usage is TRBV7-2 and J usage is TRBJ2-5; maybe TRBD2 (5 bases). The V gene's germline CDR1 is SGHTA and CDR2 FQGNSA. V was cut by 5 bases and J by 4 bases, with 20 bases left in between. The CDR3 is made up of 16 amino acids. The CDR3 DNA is TGTGCCAGCAGCAAATATGGGCCGGGGAGTCCAGAGACCCAGTACTTC. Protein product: CASSKYGPGSPETQYF. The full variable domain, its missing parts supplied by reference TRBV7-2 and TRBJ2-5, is GAGVSQSPSNKVTEKGKDVELRCDPISGHTALYWYRQSLGQGLEFLIYFQGNSAPDKSGLPSDRFSAERTGGSVSTLTIQRTQQEDSAVYLCASSKYGPGSPETQYFGPGTRLLVL.

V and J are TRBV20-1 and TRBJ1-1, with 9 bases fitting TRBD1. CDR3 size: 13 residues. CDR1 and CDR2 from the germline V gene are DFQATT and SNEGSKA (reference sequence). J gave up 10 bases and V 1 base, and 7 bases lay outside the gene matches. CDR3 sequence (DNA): TGCAGTGCTAGAGGCGGAGGGGACAGGGCAGCTTTCTTT. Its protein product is CSARGGGDRAAFF.

CDR3 coding DNA: TGTGCCCGCACCCCCTGGGGGGGCACTGAAGCTTTCTTT. Protein product: CARTPWGGTEAFF. V is TRBV30 and J is TRBJ1-1; tentative D call: TRBD1 (5 bases). V lost 8 bases and J lost 4, with 17 bases in between. Germline CDR1 and CDR2: GTSNPN and SVGIG (reference sequence). The CDR3 sequence is 13 residues long. The full variable domain, rest sourced from reference TRBV30 and TRBJ1-1, is SQTIHQWPATLVQPVGSPLSLECTVEGTSNPNLYWYRQAAGRGLQLLFYSVGIGQISSEVPQNLSASRPQDRQFILSSKKLLLSDSGFYLCARTPWGGTEAFFGQGTRLTVV.

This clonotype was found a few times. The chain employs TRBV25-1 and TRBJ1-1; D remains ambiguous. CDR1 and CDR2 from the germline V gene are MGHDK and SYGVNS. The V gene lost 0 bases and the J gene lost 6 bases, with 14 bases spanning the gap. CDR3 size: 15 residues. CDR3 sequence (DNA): TGTGCCAGCAGTGAATATCGGGTGGCGGGCGCTGAAGCTTTCTTT. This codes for CASSEYRVAGAEAFF.

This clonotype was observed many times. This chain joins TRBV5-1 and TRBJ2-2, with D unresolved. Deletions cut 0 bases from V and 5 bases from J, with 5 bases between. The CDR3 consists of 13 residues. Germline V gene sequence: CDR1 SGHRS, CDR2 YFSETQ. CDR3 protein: CASSLEWTGELFF. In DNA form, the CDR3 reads TGCGCCAGCAGCTTGGAGTGGACCGGGGAGCTGTTTTTT. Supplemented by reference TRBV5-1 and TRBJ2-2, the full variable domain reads KAGVTQTPRYLIKTRGQQVTLSCSPISGHRSVSWYQQTPGQGLQFLFEYFSETQRNKGNFPGRFSGRQFSNSRSEMNVSTLELGDSALYLCASSLEWTGELFFGEGSRLTVL.

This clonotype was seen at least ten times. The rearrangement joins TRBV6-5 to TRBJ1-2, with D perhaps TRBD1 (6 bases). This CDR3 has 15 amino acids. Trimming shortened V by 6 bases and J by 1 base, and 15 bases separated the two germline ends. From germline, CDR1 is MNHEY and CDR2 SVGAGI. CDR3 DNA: TGTGCCAGCAGCTTAACAGGGCCAATTAACTATGGCTACACCTTC. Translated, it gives CASSLTGPINYGYTF.

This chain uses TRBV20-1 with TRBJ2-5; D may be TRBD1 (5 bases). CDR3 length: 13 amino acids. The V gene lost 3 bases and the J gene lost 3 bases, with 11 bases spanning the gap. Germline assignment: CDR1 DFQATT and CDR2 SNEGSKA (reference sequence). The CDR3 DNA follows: TGCAGTGCTAGTTGGGGCCTAGAAGAGACCCAGTACTTC. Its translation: CSASWGLEETQYF.

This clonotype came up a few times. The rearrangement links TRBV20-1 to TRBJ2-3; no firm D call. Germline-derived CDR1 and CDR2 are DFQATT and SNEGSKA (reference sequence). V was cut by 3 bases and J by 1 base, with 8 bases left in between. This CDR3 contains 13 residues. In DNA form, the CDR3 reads TGCAGTGCTAGGTATTCTCGCACAGATACGCAGTATTTT. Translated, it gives CSARYSRTDTQYF.

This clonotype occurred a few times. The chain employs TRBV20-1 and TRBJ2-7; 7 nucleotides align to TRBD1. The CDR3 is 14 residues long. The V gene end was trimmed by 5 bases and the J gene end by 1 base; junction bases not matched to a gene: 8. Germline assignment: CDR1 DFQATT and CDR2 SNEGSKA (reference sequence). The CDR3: CSAEDRIGSYEQYF. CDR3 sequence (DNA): TGCAGTGCTGAGGACAGGATTGGTTCCTACGAGCAGTACTTC.

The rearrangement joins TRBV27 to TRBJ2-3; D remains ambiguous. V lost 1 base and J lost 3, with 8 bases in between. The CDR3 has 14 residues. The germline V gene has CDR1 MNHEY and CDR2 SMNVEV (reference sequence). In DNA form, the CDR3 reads TGTGCCAGCAGTTTATGGAAGCCAACAGATACGCAGTATTTT. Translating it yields CASSLWKPTDTQYF.

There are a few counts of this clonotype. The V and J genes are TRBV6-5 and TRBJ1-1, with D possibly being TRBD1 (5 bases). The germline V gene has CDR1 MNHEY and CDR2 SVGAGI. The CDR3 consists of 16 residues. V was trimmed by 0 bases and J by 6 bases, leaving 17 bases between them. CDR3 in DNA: TGTGCCAGCAGTTACTCCCCTGCCGGGGCTAGGCCTGAAGCTTTCTTT. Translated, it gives CASSYSPAGARPEAFF.

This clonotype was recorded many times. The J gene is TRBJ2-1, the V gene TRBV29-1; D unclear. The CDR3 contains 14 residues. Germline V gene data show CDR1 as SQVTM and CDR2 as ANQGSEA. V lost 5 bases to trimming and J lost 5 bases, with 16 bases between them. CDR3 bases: TGCAGCGTTCGCGACCCCTGGCAGAACAATGAGCAGTTCTTC. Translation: CSVRDPWQNNEQFF.

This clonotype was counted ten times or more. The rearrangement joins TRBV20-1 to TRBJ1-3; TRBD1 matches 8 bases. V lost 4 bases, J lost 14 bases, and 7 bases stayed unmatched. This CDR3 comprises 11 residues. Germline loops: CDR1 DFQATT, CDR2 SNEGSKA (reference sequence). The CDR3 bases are TGCAGTGCTACCCGGACAGGGCATGTATATTTT. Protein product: CSATRTGHVYF.

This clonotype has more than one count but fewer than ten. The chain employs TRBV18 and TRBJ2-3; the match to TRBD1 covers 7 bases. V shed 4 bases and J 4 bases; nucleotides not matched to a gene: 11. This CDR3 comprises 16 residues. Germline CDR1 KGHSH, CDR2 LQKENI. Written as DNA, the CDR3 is TGTGCCAGCTCACGGTTGGACAGGCAAGGCGCAGATACGCAGTATTTT. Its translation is CASSRLDRQGADTQYF.

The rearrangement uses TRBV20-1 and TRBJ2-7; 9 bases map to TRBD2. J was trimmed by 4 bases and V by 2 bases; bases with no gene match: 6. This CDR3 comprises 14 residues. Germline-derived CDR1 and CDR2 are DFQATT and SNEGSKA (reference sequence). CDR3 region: CSARQSGRTYEQYF. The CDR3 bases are TGCAGTGCTAGACAAAGCGGGAGGACATACGAGCAGTACTTC.

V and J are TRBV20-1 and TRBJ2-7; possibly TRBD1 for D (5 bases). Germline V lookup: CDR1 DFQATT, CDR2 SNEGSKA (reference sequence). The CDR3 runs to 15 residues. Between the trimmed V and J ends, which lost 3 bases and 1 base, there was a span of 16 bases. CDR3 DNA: TGCAGTGCTAGCCTCTTGGGGCAGGGTTCCTACGAGCAGTACTTC. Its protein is CSASLLGQGSYEQYF.

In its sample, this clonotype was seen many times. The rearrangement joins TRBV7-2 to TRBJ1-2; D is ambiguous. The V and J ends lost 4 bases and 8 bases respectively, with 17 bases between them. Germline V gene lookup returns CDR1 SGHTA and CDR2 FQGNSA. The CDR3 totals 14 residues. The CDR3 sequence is CASSSPPNIGGYTF. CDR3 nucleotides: TGTGCCAGCAGCTCGCCCCCGAACATAGGCGGCTACACCTTC.